One sample yielded the 30 T cell receptor beta chains listed below, sequenced in a study of Ad26.COV2.S vaccination and SARS-CoV-2 variants. Profiled with immunoSEQ multiplex PCR; TCRdb holds only in-frame clones, not every one. This table has roughly 380,000 clones, 80% to 90% appearing once. Described treatment: approximately 18 received Ad26.COV2.S at low or high dose, single or two shots; 5 received placebo; per-sample allocation not given. Sampling was done on day 63 after the first vaccine or placebo injection. The sequencing here drew on peripheral blood, taken in a trial of Ad26.COV2.S vaccine versus placebo. These receptors were taken from a person between 18 and 59 years old who received the Ad26.COV2.S COVID-19 vaccine or a placebo.

The rearrangement joins TRBV2 to TRBJ1-1; D not certain. Germline CDR1 SNHLY, CDR2 FYNNEI. Trimming removed 4 bases from V and 4 bases from J, with 4 bases in between. The CDR3 has 11 amino acids. CDR3 region: CASSVSTEAFF. The CDR3 DNA sequence: TGTGCCAGCAGTGTGAGCACTGAAGCTTTCTTT.

The chain uses TRBV6-5 and TRBJ1-2, with 7 bases identical to TRBD1. Germline values: CDR1 MNHEY, CDR2 SVGAGI. The CDR3 contains 15 residues. Trimming took 5 bases from V and 1 from J; bases not matched to a gene: 7. The CDR3 sequence is CASSKQGIVNYGYTF. The CDR3 nucleotides read TGTGCCAGCAGTAAACAGGGGATAGTTAACTATGGCTACACCTTC.

This chain uses TRBV30 with TRBJ2-2, with 7 bases lining up with TRBD1. CDR1 is GTSNPN, CDR2 SVGIG, per germline (reference sequence). Trimming took 7 bases from V and 2 from J; bases not matched to a gene: 4. The CDR3 totals 13 residues. The CDR3 nucleotides are TGTGCCTCAGGGGGAGCAAACACCGGGGAGCTGTTTTTT. Protein sequence: CASGGANTGELFF.

The V gene is TRBV5-6, the J gene TRBJ1-1; 7 bases fit TRBD1. With V trimmed by 1 base and J by 0 bases, 6 bases remained unmatched. Germline V lookup: CDR1 SGHDT, CDR2 YYEEEE. The CDR3 consists of 16 residues. The CDR3 nucleotides read TGTGCCAGCAGCTTGTATCTGGGACAGATGAACACTGAAGCTTTCTTT. Protein: CASSLYLGQMNTEAFF.

The CDR3 DNA follows: TGTGCCAGCAGCCAGGAAGGGACAGTCTATGGCTACACCTTC. It yields the protein CASSQEGTVYGYTF. The V call is TRBV4-2, the J call TRBJ1-2, with 7 bases identical to TRBD1. This CDR3 is built from 14 residues. V trimming: 3 bases; J trimming: 4 bases; junction bases outside the gene matches: 5. Germline V gene data show CDR1 as LGHNA and CDR2 as YNFKEQ.

The V gene is TRBV7-9, the J gene TRBJ2-4; 10 positions agree with TRBD2. Germline CDR1 and CDR2: SEHNR and FQNEAQ (reference sequence). The CDR3 length is 15 residues. With 4 bases clipped from V and 4 bases from J, the junction kept 4 bases outside the gene matches. Here the CDR3 reads CASSYRTSGKNIQYF. The CDR3 nucleotides are TGTGCCAGCAGCTACAGGACTAGCGGTAAAAACATTCAGTACTTC.

The chain couples TRBV5-4 to TRBJ2-3, with D possibly being TRBD1 or TRBD2 (6 bases each). CDR3 size: 14 residues. The germline CDR1 and CDR2 sequences are SGHNT and YYREEE (reference sequence). Trimming shortened V by 2 bases and J by 4 bases, and 11 bases separated the two germline ends. The CDR3 DNA sequence: TGTGCCAGCAGCTTTTGGGGGGCCGCAGATACGCAGTATTTT. Its translation is CASSFWGAADTQYF.

The chain joins TRBV25-1 to TRBJ1-1; the D is unclear. V lost 6 bases, J lost 8 bases, and 16 bases lay in between. The germline V gene has CDR1 MGHDK and CDR2 SYGVNS. The CDR3 totals 13 residues. The CDR3 loop is CASSVGGASEAFF. As DNA, the CDR3 is TGTGCCAGCAGCGTAGGAGGCGCATCAGAAGCTTTCTTT.

This chain connects TRBV6-6 to TRBJ1-2; possibly TRBD1 for D (5 bases). CDR3 length: 14 residues. The V end was cut by 5 bases, the J end by 4 bases, with 14 bases between. Per the germline V gene, CDR1 is MNHNY and CDR2 is SVGAGI (reference sequence). This CDR3 is CASSPSGELYGYTF. The CDR3 DNA sequence: TGTGCCAGCAGTCCCTCGGGGGAGCTCTATGGCTACACCTTC.

The V gene is TRBV7-9, the J gene TRBJ2-7; D might be TRBD2 (5 bases). This CDR3 comprises 14 residues. Germline assignment: CDR1 SEHNR and CDR2 FQNEAQ (reference sequence). Trimming left V 4 bases short and J 3 bases short, with 13 bases between. CDR3 coding DNA: TGTGCCAGCAGCTCACGAGGGAGCGGCTACGAGCAGTACTTC. Translation gives CASSSRGSGYEQYF.

This clone was seen a handful of times. This chain connects TRBV7-2 to TRBJ2-7, with 8 positions matching TRBD2. V gave up 5 bases and J gave up 3 bases; unmatched junction bases: 3. The CDR3 consists of 13 residues. Looked up from germline, CDR1 is SGHTA and CDR2 is FQGNSA. The CDR3 DNA is TGTGCCAGCAGCACCGGGACTAGCTACGAGCAGTACTTC. As protein: CASSTGTSYEQYF.

This chain joins TRBV29-1 and TRBJ1-5; 10 bases are shared with TRBD1. The CDR3 loop spans 14 amino acids. The germline gives CDR1 SQVTM, CDR2 ANQGSEA. V lost 4 bases, J lost 2 bases, and 2 bases stayed unmatched. The CDR3 here is CSVGTGGGNQPQHF. The CDR3 bases are TGCAGCGTTGGGACAGGGGGTGGCAATCAGCCCCAGCATTTT.

In the case of this clone: This specimen includes other DNA sequences encoding the same CDR3. The gene calls are TRBV27 and TRBJ2-3; D not certain. The germline V gene has CDR1 MNHEY and CDR2 SMNVEV (reference sequence). This CDR3 region has 13 residues. Between the trimmed V and J ends, which lost 2 bases and 0 bases, there was a span of 3 bases. The CDR3 region is CASSLGSTDTQYF. CDR3 bases: TGTGCCAGCAGTTTAGGTAGCACAGATACGCAGTATTTT.

The V call is TRBV3-1 (or the pseudogene TRBV3-2), the J call TRBJ2-3; TRBD2 matches at 8 bases. Germline V lookup: CDR1 LGHDT, CDR2 YNNKEL (reference sequence). The CDR3 totals 15 residues. V shed 5 bases, J shed 4 bases, and the junction held 8 bases outside the gene matches. The CDR3 sequence is CASSYGGARSDTQYF. Written as DNA, the CDR3 is TGTGCCAGCAGCTACGGGGGGGCTAGGTCAGATACGCAGTATTTT.

This chain connects TRBV7-2 to TRBJ2-7; 7 nucleotides line up with TRBD1. V lost 5 bases, J lost 2 bases, and 18 bases stayed unmatched. The CDR3 has 18 amino acids. Germline V CDR1 and CDR2: SGHTA, FQGNSA. Here the CDR3 DNA reads TGTGCCAGCAGCCTCTTCCCGGGGAATCGGCAGGGGGCCTACGAGCAGTACTTC. Its protein product is CASSLFPGNRQGAYEQYF.

The rearrangement links TRBV6-5 to TRBJ2-2, with a tentative D call TRBD2 (5 bases). V shed 3 bases and J shed 5 bases, with 10 bases lying between them. Germline V gene lookup returns CDR1 MNHEY and CDR2 SVGAGI. The CDR3 covers 14 residues. The CDR3 reads CASSYRSGTGELFF. The CDR3 bases are TGTGCCAGCAGTTATAGGTCGGGGACCGGGGAGCTGTTTTTT.

The V gene is TRBV4-2, the J gene TRBJ1-3, with D possibly being TRBD1 (5 bases). The V and J ends lost 1 base and 2 bases respectively, with 6 bases between them. The V gene's germline CDR1 is LGHNA and CDR2 YNFKEQ. This CDR3 has 14 amino acids. The CDR3 loop reads CASSQGGAGNTIYF. The CDR3 bases are TGTGCCAGCAGCCAAGGAGGGGCTGGAAACACCATATATTTT.

The chain links TRBV4-2 to TRBJ1-2; D is ambiguous. CDR1 LGHNA and CDR2 YNFKEQ come from the germline V gene. The V and J ends lost 0 bases and 10 bases respectively, with 15 bases between them. This CDR3 is built from 14 residues. The CDR3 bases are TGTGCCAGCAGCCAAGATGAGTCGAAGGGTCTCTACACCTTC. Its translation: CASSQDESKGLYTF.

J is TRBJ2-7 and V is TRBV4-1, with TRBD2 matching 7 bases. CDR1 and CDR2 (germline): MGHRA, YSYEKL. V shed 0 bases, J shed 2 bases, and the junction held 7 bases outside the gene matches. The CDR3 has 16 residues. CDR3 coding DNA: TGCGCCAGCAGCCAAGATAAACAGCGGGGAACCTACGAGCAGTACTTC. Translation gives CASSQDKQRGTYEQYF.

This chain connects TRBV2 to TRBJ2-1; 10 bases are a match to TRBD2. This CDR3 region has 15 residues. CDR1 SNHLY and CDR2 FYNNEI come from the germline V gene. With 4 bases clipped from V and 7 bases from J, the junction kept 7 bases outside the gene matches. For the CDR3, the DNA is TGTGCCAGCAGTGGGGTAGCGGGGGGCTGGAATGAGCAGTTCTTC. Translated, it gives CASSGVAGGWNEQFF.

The chain links TRBV27 to TRBJ2-1; the D is unclear. The ends were cut back, 4 bases at V and 3 bases at J, with 10 bases in the middle. CDR3 length: 14 amino acids. Germline values: CDR1 MNHEY, CDR2 SMNVEV (reference sequence). CDR3 coding DNA: TGTGCCAGCAGTTCGCGGACCCTCTACAATGAGCAGTTCTTC. It yields the protein CASSSRTLYNEQFF.

This clone has more than one count but fewer than ten. This sequence joins TRBV29-1 and TRBJ1-1; 7 bases map to TRBD1. Trimming took 4 bases from V and 0 from J; bases not matched to a gene: 5. This CDR3 has 14 amino acids. From germline, CDR1 is SQVTM and CDR2 ANQGSEA. CDR3 nucleotide sequence: TGCAGCGTTGGGGGACAGTCTATGAACACTGAAGCTTTCTTT. Protein: CSVGGQSMNTEAFF.

V gene TRBV7-2 combines with J gene TRBJ2-1, with 9 bases identical to TRBD2. V was pared by 5 bases and J by 5 bases, with 10 bases of the junction left unmatched. The CDR3 loop spans 16 amino acids. Germline assignment: CDR1 SGHTA and CDR2 FQGNSA. As DNA, the CDR3 is TGTGCCAGCAGCCTTATGCTAGCGGGGAACCACAATGAGCAGTTCTTC. Amino acids: CASSLMLAGNHNEQFF.

This chain uses TRBV30 with TRBJ1-1; D possibly corresponds to TRBD1 (5 bases). With 0 bases removed from V and 2 bases from J, the gap between germline ends came to 16 bases. The CDR3 is made up of 16 amino acids. Per germline, CDR1 GTSNPN and CDR2 SVGIG (reference sequence). The CDR3 protein is CAWSVRQGIFNTEAFF. As DNA, the CDR3 is TGTGCCTGGAGTGTGCGGCAGGGAATATTTAACACTGAAGCTTTCTTT.

This chain links TRBV7-6 with TRBJ1-6; D is uncertain. Trimming took 1 base from V and 6 from J, leaving 4 bases between them. Germline lookup yields CDR1 SGHVS and CDR2 FNYEAQ. There are 13 residues in the CDR3. DNA of the CDR3: TGTGCCAGCAGCTTAGTTGTTAATTCACCCCTCCACTTT. Translating gives CASSLVVNSPLHF. The complete variable domain, with remaining parts taken from reference TRBV7-6 and TRBJ1-6, reads GAGVSQSPRYKVTKRGQDVALRCDPISGHVSLYWYRQALGQGPEFLTYFNYEAQQDKSGLPNDRFSAERPEGSISTLTIQRTEQRDSAMYRCASSLVVNSPLHFGNGTRLTVT.

The chain has TRBV5-5 and TRBJ1-4; 7 bases are shared with TRBD1. The ends lost 3 bases at V and 7 bases at J; junction bases unmatched: 21. Per germline, CDR1 SGHKS and CDR2 YYEKEE (reference sequence). The CDR3 covers 19 residues. In DNA form, the CDR3 reads TGTGCCAGCAGCTACGGCCGACAGGGAGGTATTGGAGTGGGTGAAAAACTGTTTTTT. This sequence encodes CASSYGRQGGIGVGEKLFF.

This clone was detected a few times. The chain uses TRBV4-1 and TRBJ1-3; 7 nucleotides agree with TRBD1. Germline CDR1 and CDR2: MGHRA and YSYEKL. The junction had 3 bases not matched to a gene; V was cut back by 8 bases and J by 2 bases. The CDR3 is 13 amino acids. CDR3 residues: CASYDRAGNTIYF. DNA of the CDR3: TGCGCCAGCTACGACAGGGCTGGAAACACCATATATTTT.

This chain joins TRBV4-3 and TRBJ2-1; 11 positions agree with TRBD2. The CDR3 sequence is 16 residues long. Trimming took 3 bases from V and 2 from J; bases not matched to a gene: 3. Germline CDR1 and CDR2: LGHNA and YSLEER. CDR3 coding DNA: TGCGCCAGCAGCCACCTTAGCGGGGGGGCCTACAATGAGCAGTTCTTC. It specifies CASSHLSGGAYNEQFF.

The rearrangement links TRBV12-3 or TRBV12-4 to TRBJ2-1; D is ambiguous. CDR3 length: 13 residues. Trimming shortened V by 6 bases and J by 2 bases, and 8 bases separated the two germline ends. The DNA of the CDR3 is TGTGCCAGCAGCAGTCCGCCCTACAATGAGCAGTTCTTC. It codes for CASSSPPYNEQFF.

The chain recombines TRBV7-2 with TRBJ2-5, with D possibly TRBD1 on 7 matching bases. Germline V gene data show CDR1 as SGHTA and CDR2 as FQGNSA. Trimming shortened V by 1 base and J by 5 bases, and 14 bases separated the two germline ends. The CDR3 is 15 residues long. The CDR3 nucleotides read TGTGCCAGCAGCTTAGGTGGCAGGGGGGAGGAGACCCAGTACTTC. The encoded protein is CASSLGGRGEETQYF.